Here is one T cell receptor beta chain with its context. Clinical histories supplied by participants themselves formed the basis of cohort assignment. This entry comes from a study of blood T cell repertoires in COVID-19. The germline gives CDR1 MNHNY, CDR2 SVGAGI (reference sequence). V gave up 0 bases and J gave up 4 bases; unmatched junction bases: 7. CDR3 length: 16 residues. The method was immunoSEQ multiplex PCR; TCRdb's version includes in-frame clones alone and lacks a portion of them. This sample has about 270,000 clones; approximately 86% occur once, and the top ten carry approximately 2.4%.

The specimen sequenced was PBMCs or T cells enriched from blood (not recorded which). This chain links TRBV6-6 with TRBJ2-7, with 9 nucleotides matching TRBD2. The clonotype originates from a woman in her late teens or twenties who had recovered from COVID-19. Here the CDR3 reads CASSYSPSGVLYEQYF. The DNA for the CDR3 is TGTGCCAGCAGTTACTCGCCTAGCGGGGTACTTTACGAGCAGTACTTC.